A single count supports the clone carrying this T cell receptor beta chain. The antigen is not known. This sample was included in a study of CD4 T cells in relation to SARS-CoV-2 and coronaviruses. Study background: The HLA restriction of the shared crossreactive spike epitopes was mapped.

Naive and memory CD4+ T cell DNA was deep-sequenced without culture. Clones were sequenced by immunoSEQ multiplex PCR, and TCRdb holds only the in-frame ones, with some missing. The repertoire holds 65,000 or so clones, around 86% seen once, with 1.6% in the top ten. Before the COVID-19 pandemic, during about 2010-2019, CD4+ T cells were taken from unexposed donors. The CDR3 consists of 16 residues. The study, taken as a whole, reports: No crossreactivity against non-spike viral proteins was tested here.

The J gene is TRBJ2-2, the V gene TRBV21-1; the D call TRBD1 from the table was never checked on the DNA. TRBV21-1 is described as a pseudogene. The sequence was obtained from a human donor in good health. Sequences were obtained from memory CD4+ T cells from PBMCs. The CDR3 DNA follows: TGTGCCAGCAGCAAAGAGAAGGGGGCGTGGGACCGGGGAGCTGTTTTT. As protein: CASSKEKGAWDRGAVF.